Shown below are 17 T cell receptor beta chains from a single sample sequenced in a study of cytomegalovirus exposure and HLA in healthy donors. Sequencing was performed with immunoSEQ multiplex PCR; in TCRdb, only in-frame clones are kept and a portion is missing. The sample includes approximately 220,000 clones, more than 75% seen only once; the top ten take roughly 2.5%. Material for sequencing was PBMCs. The receptors here all came from a young man in good health and CMV-seronegative.

The rearrangement uses TRBV4-3 and TRBJ2-1; D is uncertain. Germline V lookup: CDR1 LGHNA, CDR2 YSLEER. This CDR3 region has 17 residues. V was shortened by 0 bases and J by 0 bases, with 12 bases between the two germline ends. CDR3 sequence (DNA): TGCGCCAGCAGCCAAGACGTGTCCGTCAGCTCCTACAATGAGCAGTTCTTC. Protein: CASSQDVSVSSYNEQFF.

The genes are TRBV27 and TRBJ1-1; no definite D call. Germline-derived CDR1 and CDR2 are MNHEY and SMNVEV (reference sequence). Trimming pared 2 bases from V and 7 bases from J, leaving 8 bases between. The length of the CDR3 is 12 residues. This chain's CDR3 is CASSLGGIEAFF. The CDR3, as DNA: TGTGCCAGCAGTTTAGGAGGAATTGAAGCTTTCTTT.

This clone was seen ten or more times. This chain links TRBV7-2 with TRBJ1-6; weak D call: TRBD1 (6 bases). There are 13 residues in the CDR3. Trimming took 5 bases from V and 10 from J, leaving 12 bases between them. Germline V gives CDR1 SGHTA, CDR2 FQGNSA. CDR3 sequence reads: CASSPTQGSPLHF. CDR3 sequence (DNA): TGTGCCAGCAGCCCAACACAGGGCTCACCCCTCCACTTT. Drawing the rest from reference TRBV7-2 and TRBJ1-6, the complete variable domain is GAGVSQSPSNKVTEKGKDVELRCDPISGHTALYWYRQSLGQGLEFLIYFQGNSAPDKSGLPSDRFSAERTGGSVSTLTIQRTQQEDSAVYLCASSPTQGSPLHFGNGTRLTVT.

The chain recombines TRBV27 with TRBJ1-4, with TRBD1 matching 8 bases. From germline, CDR1 is MNHEY and CDR2 SMNVEV (reference sequence). V was pared by 5 bases and J by 3 bases, with 5 bases of the junction left unmatched. There are 15 residues in the CDR3. CDR3 sequence: CASSVRDRPNEKLFF. The DNA of the CDR3 is TGTGCCAGCAGTGTCCGGGACAGGCCTAATGAAAAACTGTTTTTT.

The chain combines TRBV30 with TRBJ1-1, with TRBD1 matching over 10 bases. Germline CDR1 and CDR2: GTSNPN and SVGIG (reference sequence). The CDR3 contains 17 residues. Unmatched junction bases numbered 16, after V lost 2 bases and J lost 7 bases. CDR3 in amino acids: CAWSRPGQGIFLLEAFF. The DNA for the CDR3 is TGTGCCTGGAGTCGACCGGGACAGGGGATTTTTTTGCTTGAAGCTTTCTTT.

This rearrangement joins TRBV27 to TRBJ2-7, with D possibly being TRBD1 (6 bases). The CDR3 extends over 18 amino acids. CDR1 and CDR2 from the germline V gene are MNHEY and SMNVEV (reference sequence). V gave up 5 bases and J gave up 3 bases, with 26 bases separating them. CDR3 in amino acids: CASSRQHSQAGVDYEQYF. CDR3 bases: TGTGCCAGCAGTCGACAACACTCACAGGCAGGGGTCGACTACGAGCAGTACTTC.

The chain is built from TRBV28 and TRBJ1-4; maybe TRBD1 (5 bases). V was cut by 6 bases and J by 3 bases, with 11 bases left in between. Germline V gene data show CDR1 as MDHEN and CDR2 as SYDVKM. This CDR3 contains 14 residues. In DNA, the CDR3 is TGTGCCAGCAGGGGGGGTCACGCTAATGAAAAACTGTTTTTT. Translated, it gives CASRGGHANEKLFF.

The chain uses TRBV6-1 and TRBJ2-7, with TRBD2 matching 10 bases. In germline, CDR1 is MNHNS, CDR2 SASEGT. The CDR3 has 14 residues. After removal of 6 bases from V and 3 bases from J, the junction contained 5 bases not matched to a gene. In nucleotides, the CDR3 is TGTGCCAGCAGAGGTTGGACTAGCGGCTACGAGCAGTACTTC. Amino acids: CASRGWTSGYEQYF.

V gene TRBV27 combines with J gene TRBJ1-5; TRBD1 agrees at 7 bases. Losses at the gene ends were 3 bases for V and 8 bases for J; bases not matched to a gene: 10. Germline V CDR1 and CDR2: MNHEY, SMNVEV (reference sequence). The CDR3 length is 15 residues. For the CDR3, the DNA is TGTGCCAGCAGTTTTCCATCGGACAGGAGGAAGCCCCAGCATTTT. It specifies CASSFPSDRRKPQHF.

This chain joins TRBV27 and TRBJ2-5; perhaps TRBD1 as D (7 bases). With 2 bases removed from V and 4 bases from J, the gap between germline ends came to 17 bases. Germline CDR1 and CDR2: MNHEY and SMNVEV (reference sequence). There are 16 residues in the CDR3. The CDR3 here is CASSLIKPGGSETQYF. CDR3 sequence (DNA): TGTGCCAGCAGTTTAATTAAGCCAGGGGGGTCAGAGACCCAGTACTTC.

The genes are TRBV5-4 and TRBJ1-2, with 7 bases aligning to TRBD1. The V gene end was trimmed by 0 bases and the J gene end by 7 bases; junction bases not matched to a gene: 3. Germline V gene data show CDR1 as SGHNT and CDR2 as YYREEE (reference sequence). This CDR3 comprises 13 residues. Here the CDR3 reads CASSLGRGSGYTF. CDR3 in DNA: TGTGCCAGCAGCTTGGGCAGGGGGAGTGGCTACACCTTC.

The chain employs TRBV6-1 and TRBJ2-7; tentative D call: TRBD2 (5 bases). Trimming removed 2 bases from V and 0 bases from J, with 17 bases in between. The germline gives CDR1 MNHNS, CDR2 SASEGT. The CDR3 spans 17 residues. CDR3 sequence (DNA): TGTGCCAGCAGTGAATCGGTACCGAGGGTTAGCTCCTACGAGCAGTACTTC. As protein: CASSESVPRVSSYEQYF.

The chain employs TRBV29-1 and TRBJ2-7, with 7 nucleotides matching TRBD1. Germline V CDR1 and CDR2: SQVTM, ANQGSEA. The junction had 8 bases not matched to a gene; V was cut back by 1 base and J by 2 bases. The CDR3 contains 15 residues. The CDR3 nucleotides read TGCAGCGTTGAAGGGGGTGGGCAGGGGGCCTACGAGCAGTACTTC. It specifies CSVEGGGQGAYEQYF.

V usage is TRBV7-2 and J usage is TRBJ1-2, with a tentative D call TRBD1 (6 bases). V gave up 6 bases and J gave up 7 bases, with 15 bases separating them. Germline V gene lookup returns CDR1 SGHTA and CDR2 FQGNSA. This CDR3 comprises 13 residues. CDR3 sequence: CASSLDSLFGYTF. Written as DNA, the CDR3 is TGTGCCAGCAGTCTGGACAGCCTATTTGGCTACACCTTC.

The gene calls are TRBV5-4 and TRBJ1-1; D perhaps matches TRBD1 (6 bases). The V end was cut by 3 bases, the J end by 4 bases, with 13 bases between. This CDR3 has 14 amino acids. Germline CDR1 SGHNT, CDR2 YYREEE (reference sequence). The CDR3 DNA reads TGTGCCAGCAGCTCCTCGAGGGGGAGCACTGAAGCTTTCTTT. This encodes CASSSSRGSTEAFF.

The rearrangement links TRBV2 to TRBJ2-2, with 13 positions matching TRBD2. CDR1 is SNHLY and CDR2 is FYNNEI in the germline V gene. The CDR3 covers 17 residues. The J segment lost 3 bases and the V segment lost 6 bases, leaving 7 bases of the junction unmatched. CDR3 nucleotide sequence: TGTGCCAGCAGGCCCACTAGCGGGAGGGGAGACACCGGGGAGCTGTTTTTT. Its translation: CASRPTSGRGDTGELFF.

The chain is built from TRBV27 and TRBJ2-2; 13 nucleotides line up with TRBD2. V trimming: 5 bases; J trimming: 3 bases; junction bases outside the gene matches: 0. Germline-derived CDR1 and CDR2 are MNHEY and SMNVEV (reference sequence). This CDR3 has 15 amino acids. The CDR3 protein is CASSGLAGDTGELFF. CDR3 in DNA: TGTGCCAGCAGTGGACTAGCGGGGGACACCGGGGAGCTGTTTTTT.